This TCR beta chain was sequenced for a study of T cell repertoires in cytomegalovirus infection. This clonotype was counted ten times or more. TCRdb ran MiXCR on the reads and lists one entry per CDR3 protein. The data contain 560,000 or so distinct CDR3 sequences, about 15% of them seen just once; the ten biggest clones take up 20% to 30%. The clonotype comes from a human donor in good health (CMV status not recorded). Some clones in this sample may be carry-over from other donors' samples. The sequenced material came from CD8+ T cells from PBMCs.

The CDR3 here is CASSLGLHYEQYF. The DNA for the CDR3 is TGTGCCAGCAGCTTGGGACTCCACTACGAGCAGTACTTC. J is TRBJ2-7 and V is TRBV11-2; TRBD2 is a possible D gene (6 bases). The germline V gene encodes CDR1 SGHAT and CDR2 FQNNGV. Trimming left V 3 bases short and J 3 bases short, with 9 bases between. The CDR3 is 13 amino acids.